This T cell receptor (beta chain) was documented in a study of T cell repertoires in cytomegalovirus infection. The CDR3 is made up of 15 amino acids. V lost 7 bases and J lost 1, with 16 bases in between. Concerning this clonotype itself: The antigen is not known.

From the reads, TCRdb called clonotypes with MiXCR, one entry per CDR3 protein. The sample includes some 800,000 distinct CDR3 sequences, about 27% of them seen just once. Source: cultured CD8+ T cells from PBMCs, taken from culture after CMV antigen stimulation. The chain links TRBV12-3 or TRBV12-4 to TRBJ2-5; D is perhaps TRBD1 or TRBD2 (5 bases each). This receptor was identified in a human donor in good health (CMV status not recorded). Some clones in this sample may be carry-over from other donors' samples. The CDR3 coding sequence is TGTGCCAGCAATACAGAGGGGAAGGGCCAAGAGACCCAGTACTTC. This codes for CASNTEGKGQETQYF.